Below, 9 T cell receptor beta chains from the same sample are listed, as sequenced in a study of cytomegalovirus exposure and HLA in healthy donors. PCR employed 60 Vbeta and 13 Jbeta primers. Assay used: immunoSEQ multiplex PCR; TCRdb lists only in-frame clones, some missing. The sample has under 150,000 clones; roughly four fifths are singletons. The specimen sequenced was PBMCs. The receptors derive from a woman between 40 and 55 years old in good health and CMV-seropositive.

This chain links TRBV29-1 with TRBJ2-5; 8 nucleotides line up with TRBD1. Gene TRBJ2-7 matches the end of the DNA better, so the J call may be wrong. The CDR3 length is 15 residues. Germline lookup yields CDR1 SQVTM and CDR2 ANQGSEA. CDR3 nucleotide sequence: TGCAGCGTTTTGAAGTTACGGGACAGGTCCTACGAGCAGTACTTC. Amino acid sequence: CSVLKLRDRSYEQYF.

The chain combines TRBV6-1 with TRBJ2-6; D ambiguous. Between the trimmed V and J ends, which lost 9 bases and 0 bases, there was a span of 6 bases. The germline CDR1 and CDR2 sequences are MNHNS and SASEGT. The CDR3 extends over 13 amino acids. CDR3 residues: CASESSGANVLTF. CDR3 DNA: TGTGCCAGTGAGAGCTCTGGGGCCAACGTCCTGACTTTC.

In its sample, this clone was seen once. The chain employs TRBV7-6 and TRBJ1-4, with D possibly matching TRBD1 (5 bases). This CDR3 is built from 17 residues. The germline gives CDR1 SGHVS, CDR2 FNYEAQ. Trimming removed 4 bases at V and 7 bases at J, with 22 bases between. The CDR3 DNA sequence: TGTGCCAGCAGCTCCACACGGACAAATCTGGGGGGTGAAAAACTGTTTTTT. Translating gives CASSSTRTNLGGEKLFF.

The rearrangement uses TRBV6-5 and TRBJ2-7, with 11 bases that match TRBD2. V gave up 5 bases and J gave up 6 bases; unmatched junction bases: 3. Germline V gene lookup returns CDR1 MNHEY and CDR2 SVGAGI. The CDR3 extends over 13 amino acids. The CDR3 region has the DNA TGTGCCAGCAGTACCCTAGCGGGGGGCGAGCAGTACTTC. Translation gives CASSTLAGGEQYF.

This chain joins TRBV2 and TRBJ1-2, with D possibly TRBD1 on 6 matching bases. Trimming removed 6 bases from V and 7 bases from J, with 18 bases in between. The germline V gene encodes CDR1 SNHLY and CDR2 FYNNEI. This CDR3 region has 14 residues. Here the CDR3 DNA reads TGTGCCAGCAGGAAGGGGGTCCAGGCCTCTGGCTACACCTTC. The encoded protein is CASRKGVQASGYTF.

The V call is TRBV6-5, the J call TRBJ2-7; D possibly corresponds to TRBD1 (6 bases). There are 15 residues in the CDR3. Germline loops: CDR1 MNHEY, CDR2 SVGAGI. The germline V and J ends were trimmed by 9 bases and 3 bases, with 21 bases remaining between them. CDR3 protein: CASSTGTHPSYEQYF. The CDR3 bases are TGTGCCAGTTCCACCGGGACACATCCCAGCTACGAGCAGTACTTC.

The chain uses TRBV28 and TRBJ2-7; D perhaps matches TRBD2 (7 bases). This CDR3 region has 12 residues. Trimming removed 3 bases at V and 7 bases at J, with 10 bases between. Germline lookup yields CDR1 MDHEN and CDR2 SYDVKM. The CDR3 reads CASSFGGPEQYF. The DNA of the CDR3 is TGTGCCAGCAGTTTCGGGGGGCCGGAGCAGTACTTC.

V and J are TRBV10-3 and TRBJ1-5; 10 positions agree with TRBD1. Germline CDR1 reads ENHRY; CDR2 reads SYGVKD. This CDR3 region has 14 residues. Losses at the gene ends were 7 bases for V and 6 bases for J; bases not matched to a gene: 6. DNA of the CDR3: TGTGCCATCAAGCGCGGACAGGGGGGTCAGCCCCAGCATTTT. This encodes CAIKRGQGGQPQHF.

This chain links TRBV7-2 with TRBJ2-3; 14 bases map to TRBD2. V shed 3 bases and J 6 bases; nucleotides not matched to a gene: 2. The CDR3 runs to 15 residues. Germline V CDR1 and CDR2: SGHTA, FQGNSA. CDR3 in DNA: TGTGCCAGCAGCTTGACTAGCGGGGGGGCGGATACGCAGTATTTT. Protein: CASSLTSGGADTQYF.